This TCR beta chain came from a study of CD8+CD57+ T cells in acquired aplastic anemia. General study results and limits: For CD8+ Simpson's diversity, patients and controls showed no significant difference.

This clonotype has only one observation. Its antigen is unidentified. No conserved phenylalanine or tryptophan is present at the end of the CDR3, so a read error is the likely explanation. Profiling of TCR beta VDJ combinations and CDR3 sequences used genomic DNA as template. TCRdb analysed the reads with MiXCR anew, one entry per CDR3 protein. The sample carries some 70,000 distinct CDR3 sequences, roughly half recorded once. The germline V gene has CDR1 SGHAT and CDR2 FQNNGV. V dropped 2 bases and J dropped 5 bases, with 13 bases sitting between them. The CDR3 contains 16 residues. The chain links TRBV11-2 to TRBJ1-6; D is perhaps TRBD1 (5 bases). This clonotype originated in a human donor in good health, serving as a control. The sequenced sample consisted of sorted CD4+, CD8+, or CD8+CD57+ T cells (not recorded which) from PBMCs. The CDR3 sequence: CASSLYSGRDNSPLHL. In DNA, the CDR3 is TGTGCCAGCAGCTTATATTCGGGACGGGATAATTCACCCCTCCACCTT.